This T cell receptor beta chain is from a study of shared clonotypes between healthy human individuals. The data were produced by immunoSEQ multiplex PCR, yet TCRdb's version contains in-frame clones alone and is incomplete. The data contain roughly 2 million clones, about 94% of them singletons. V was cut by 3 bases and J by 0 bases, with 8 bases left in between. Germline V gene data show CDR1 as SEHNR and CDR2 as FQNEAQ (reference sequence). The CDR3 extends over 14 amino acids. Naive CD45RA+ and memory CD45RA-negative subsets were split from CD4+ cells. The TCR comes from a man aged 18 to 29 in good health. V gene TRBV7-9 combines with J gene TRBJ1-1, with unresolved D. Sample: naive CD4+ T cells sorted from blood. The subset here: CD45RA+ positively selected. The CDR3 here is CASSLSSMNTEAFF. CDR3 coding DNA: TGTGCCAGCAGCTTGAGCTCAATGAACACTGAAGCTTTCTTT.